The 19 T cell receptor beta chains reported below all come from one sample, sequenced in a study of shared clonotypes between healthy human individuals. Some clones are missing from TCRdb's copy, which holds only in-frame ones; the method was immunoSEQ multiplex PCR. The data show around 1.1 million clones, around 78% seen once. The specimen was memory CD4+ T cells from PBMCs. The subset was: CD45RA-negative fraction. The receptors come from a man aged 18 to 30 in good health. Some clones in this sample may be carry-over from other donors' samples.

This clone turned up a few times. This chain joins TRBV6-1 and TRBJ2-7, with D perhaps given as TRBD1 or TRBD2 (5 bases each). Trimming took 7 bases from V and 2 from J, leaving 18 bases between them. CDR1 MNHNS and CDR2 SASEGT come from the germline V gene. The CDR3 consists of 15 residues. Here the CDR3 reads CASTLEGTEAYEQYF. The CDR3, as DNA: TGTGCCAGCACCCTAGAGGGGACGGAAGCCTACGAGCAGTACTTC.

The CDR3 DNA is TGTGCCAGCAGTCAGCCGGGAGGAGAGCAGTACTTC. Translation: CASSQPGGEQYF. The chain joins TRBV6-6 to TRBJ2-7, with 7 bases lining up with TRBD2. This CDR3 has 12 residues. Germline V gene sequence: CDR1 MNHNY, CDR2 SVGAGI (reference sequence). With 5 bases clipped from V and 7 bases from J, the junction kept 5 bases outside the gene matches.

The chain links TRBV7-9 to TRBJ2-1; 7 nucleotides match TRBD1. Germline V lookup: CDR1 SEHNR, CDR2 FQNEAQ (reference sequence). This CDR3 spans 14 amino acids. V shed 4 bases and J 8 bases; nucleotides not matched to a gene: 8. The CDR3 nucleotides read TGTGCCAGCAGCTCAAAGGGGGCGCTGGATGAGCAGTTCTTC. This translates into CASSSKGALDEQFF. The full variable domain, rest sourced from reference TRBV7-9 and TRBJ2-1, is DTGVSQNPRHKITKRGQNVTFRCDPISEHNRLYWYRQTLGQGPEFLTYFQNEAQLEKSRLLSDRFSAERPKGSFSTLEIQRTEQGDSAMYLCASSSKGALDEQFFGPGTRLTVL.

This clone turned up a few times. The V and J genes are TRBV28 and TRBJ1-3; the D is unclear. Germline lookup yields CDR1 MDHEN and CDR2 SYDVKM. The CDR3 totals 13 residues. Trimming left V 2 bases short and J 4 bases short, with 6 bases between. CDR3 DNA: TGTGCCAGCAGTTTAGGGCAGGGAAACACCATATATTTT. It translates to CASSLGQGNTIYF. Full variable domain (remainder filled in from reference TRBV28 and TRBJ1-3): DVKVTQSSRYLVKRTGEKVFLECVQDMDHENMFWYRQDPGLGLRLIYFSYDVKMKEKGDIPEGYSVSREKKERFSLILESASTNQTSMYLCASSLGQGNTIYFGEGSWLTVV.

This clone was seen at least ten times. The chain uses TRBV28 and TRBJ2-7, with 10 bases lining up with TRBD2. CDR3 size: 13 residues. Germline CDR1 and CDR2: MDHEN and SYDVKM. The V and J ends lost 10 bases and 4 bases, in that order; junction bases with no gene match: 7. The CDR3 DNA follows: TGTGCCACCATAGCGGGAGGTCTGTACGAGCAGTACTTC. Residues: CATIAGGLYEQYF.

This clone was seen a few times. The chain uses TRBV5-4 and TRBJ2-3; a weak D match, TRBD1 (6 bases). Germline V lookup: CDR1 SGHNT, CDR2 YYREEE (reference sequence). The V end was cut by 3 bases, the J end by 3 bases, with 17 bases between. There are 16 residues in the CDR3. The CDR3: CASSSRPGHLTDTQYF. For the CDR3, the DNA is TGTGCCAGCAGCTCCCGCCCGGGACACCTTACAGATACGCAGTATTTT.

This chain joins TRBV7-2 and TRBJ2-3; D call uncertain. CDR3 size: 14 residues. Germline CDR1 reads SGHTA; CDR2 reads FQGNSA. The V gene lost 4 bases and the J gene lost 0 bases, with 8 bases spanning the gap. CDR3 residues: CASSSRKSTDTQYF. The CDR3 DNA follows: TGTGCCAGCAGCTCACGCAAAAGCACAGATACGCAGTATTTT.

This clone was picked up many times. V gene TRBV5-4 combines with J gene TRBJ2-3, with D possibly matching TRBD2 (6 bases). The V end lost 4 bases, the J end lost 0 bases, and 12 bases lay between the germline ends. This CDR3 is built from 15 residues. Germline CDR1 is SGHNT and CDR2 is YYREEE (reference sequence). The CDR3 region is CASSRSGISTDTQYF. CDR3 nucleotide sequence: TGTGCCAGCAGCCGTAGCGGTATCAGCACAGATACGCAGTATTTT.

This clone was picked up one time. The chain joins TRBV9 to TRBJ2-2; maybe TRBD2 (5 bases). The CDR3 has 15 amino acids. Germline V gene sequence: CDR1 SGDLS, CDR2 YYNGEE. The V end was cut by 4 bases, the J end by 2 bases, with 12 bases between. This chain's CDR3 is CASSPQRTNTGELFF. The CDR3 DNA is TGTGCCAGCAGCCCCCAGCGGACCAACACCGGGGAGCTGTTTTTT.

This clone was seen a single time. The chain combines TRBV11-3 with TRBJ2-1; 12 nucleotides line up with TRBD2. V lost 6 bases, J lost 5 bases, and 2 bases stayed unmatched. Germline lookup yields CDR1 SGHNT and CDR2 YENEEA. The CDR3 runs to 14 residues. The chain's CDR3 is CASSSSGGDNEQFF. DNA for the CDR3: TGTGCCAGCAGTTCTAGCGGGGGGGACAATGAGCAGTTCTTC.

The rearrangement links TRBV6-6 to TRBJ2-1; 8 positions agree with TRBD2. The CDR3 has 15 residues. J was trimmed by 8 bases and V by 7 bases; bases with no gene match: 13. CDR1 MNHNY and CDR2 SVGAGI come from the germline V gene (reference sequence). CDR3 sequence (DNA): TGTGCCAGCATTGGGGGACTAGTAGCCCGCGATGAGCAGTTCTTC. Amino acid sequence: CASIGGLVARDEQFF.

V is TRBV6-1 and J is TRBJ2-7; 11 bases are shared with TRBD2. This CDR3 is 20 amino acids long. In germline, CDR1 is MNHNS, CDR2 SASEGT. Trimming cost V 0 bases and J 1 base; bases outside gene matches: 14. CDR3 region: CASSEALYEILAGGSYEQYF. The CDR3 DNA reads TGTGCCAGCAGTGAAGCCCTTTACGAAATTCTAGCGGGAGGTTCCTACGAGCAGTACTTC.

The V call is TRBV2, the J call TRBJ2-7; weak D call: TRBD1 (5 bases). The CDR3 sequence is 17 residues long. V lost 0 bases and J 4 bases, leaving 19 bases between the germline ends. Germline CDR1 and CDR2: SNHLY and FYNNEI. CDR3 nucleotide sequence: TGTGCCAGCAGTGAAGCGTACAGGCCTTGGGTTCCTTACGAGCAGTACTTC. Encoded protein: CASSEAYRPWVPYEQYF. The full variable domain, with the rest looked up from reference TRBV2 and TRBJ2-7, is EPEVTQTPSHQVTQMGQEVILRCVPISNHLYFYWYRQILGQKVEFLVSFYNNEISEKSEIFDDQFSVERPDGSNFTLKIRSTKLEDSAMYFCASSEAYRPWVPYEQYFGPGTRLTVT.

The J gene is TRBJ1-2, the V gene TRBV19; D perhaps matches TRBD1 (5 bases). Germline assignment: CDR1 LNHDA and CDR2 SQIVND (reference sequence). This CDR3 is 14 amino acids long. Trimming stripped 7 bases from V and 4 bases from J, with 16 bases between. In DNA form, the CDR3 reads TGTGCCAGTACGACGCAGGGTCCCCTCTATGGCTACACCTTC. This translates into CASTTQGPLYGYTF.

This chain connects TRBV5-6 to TRBJ2-3, with D possibly TRBD2 on 5 matching bases. Germline V gene data show CDR1 as SGHDT and CDR2 as YYEEEE. This CDR3 contains 17 residues. The germline V and J ends were trimmed by 0 bases and 3 bases, with 17 bases remaining between them. CDR3 amino acids: CASSLGVGGGLTDTQYF. The CDR3 nucleotides are TGTGCCAGCAGCTTGGGAGTCGGAGGCGGACTGACAGATACGCAGTATTTT.

About this clone itself: Sequence at one end of the junction differs from germline and may be a read error. V usage is TRBV10-3 and J usage is TRBJ1-2; unclear D gene. CDR1 ENHRY and CDR2 SYGVKD come from the germline V gene. The CDR3 has 13 amino acids. As DNA, the CDR3 is TGTGCCACCAGTGAGGAGGGTTCAGCTGGCTACACCTTC. Its translation: CATSEEGSAGYTF.

The V and J genes are TRBV11-2 and TRBJ2-7, with 8 bases identical to TRBD2. The CDR3 has 17 amino acids. Trimming took 2 bases from V and 3 from J; bases not matched to a gene: 12. Germline CDR1 is SGHAT and CDR2 is FQNNGV. The CDR3 coding sequence is TGTGCCAGCAGCTTAAAGGTGTCTAGCGGGTGGAGCTACGAGCAGTACTTC. Protein product: CASSLKVSSGWSYEQYF. The full variable domain, rest sourced from reference TRBV11-2 and TRBJ2-7, is EAGVAQSPRYKIIEKRQSVAFWCNPISGHATLYWYQQILGQGPKLLIQFQNNGVVDDSQLPKDRFSAERLKGVDSTLKIQPAKLEDSAVYLCASSLKVSSGWSYEQYFGPGTRLTVT.

CDR3 DNA sequence: TGTGCCAGCAGCCCGGACGGCACGGGCTATGGCTACACCTTC. Translating gives CASSPDGTGYGYTF. J is TRBJ1-2 and V is TRBV7-2; D gene unclear. The CDR3 sequence is 14 residues long. Germline V gene data show CDR1 as SGHTA and CDR2 as FQGNSA. Trimming cost V 5 bases and J 4 bases, with 14 bases left between them.

The chain recombines TRBV5-1 with TRBJ2-1, with TRBD2 matching over 10 bases. Germline assignment: CDR1 SGHRS and CDR2 YFSETQ. This CDR3 region has 15 residues. V dropped 4 bases and J dropped 6; count of bases not matched to a gene: 7. CDR3 bases: TGCGCCAGCAGCCCAGCCACTAGCGGGACCAATGAGCAGTTCTTC. It yields the protein CASSPATSGTNEQFF.